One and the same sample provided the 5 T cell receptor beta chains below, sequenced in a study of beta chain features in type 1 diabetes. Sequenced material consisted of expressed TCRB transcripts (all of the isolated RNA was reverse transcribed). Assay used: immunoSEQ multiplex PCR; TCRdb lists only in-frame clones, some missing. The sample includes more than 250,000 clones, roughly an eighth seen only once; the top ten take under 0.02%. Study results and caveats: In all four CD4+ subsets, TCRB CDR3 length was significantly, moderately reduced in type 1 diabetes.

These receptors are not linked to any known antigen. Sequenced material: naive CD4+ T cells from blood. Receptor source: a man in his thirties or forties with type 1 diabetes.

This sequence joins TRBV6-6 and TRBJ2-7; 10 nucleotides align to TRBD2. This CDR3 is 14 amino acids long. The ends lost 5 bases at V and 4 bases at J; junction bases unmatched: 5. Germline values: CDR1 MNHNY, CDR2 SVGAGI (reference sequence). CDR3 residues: CASSSGRAMYEQYF. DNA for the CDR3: TGTGCCAGCAGTAGCGGGAGGGCCATGTACGAGCAGTACTTC.

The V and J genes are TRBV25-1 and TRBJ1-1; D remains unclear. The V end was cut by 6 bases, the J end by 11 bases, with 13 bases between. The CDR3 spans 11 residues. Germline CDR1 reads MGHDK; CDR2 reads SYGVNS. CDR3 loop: CASRTDLLAFF. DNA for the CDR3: TGTGCCAGCAGGACCGACTTGTTGGCTTTCTTT.

The chain's CDR3 is CASSLRVSQETQYF. CDR3 in DNA: TGTGCCAGCAGCCTACGCGTATCCCAAGAGACCCAGTACTTC. The chain couples TRBV2 to TRBJ2-5; D is uncertain. The germline V gene has CDR1 SNHLY and CDR2 FYNNEI. The CDR3 runs 14 residues. Trimming removed 6 bases from V and 1 base from J, with 12 bases in between.

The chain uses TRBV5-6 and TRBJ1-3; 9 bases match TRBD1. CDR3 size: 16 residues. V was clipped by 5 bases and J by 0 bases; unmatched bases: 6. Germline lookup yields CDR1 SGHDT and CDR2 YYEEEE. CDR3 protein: CASSFGQGYSGNTIYF. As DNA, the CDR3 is TGTGCCAGCAGTTTTGGACAGGGGTACTCTGGAAACACCATATATTTT.

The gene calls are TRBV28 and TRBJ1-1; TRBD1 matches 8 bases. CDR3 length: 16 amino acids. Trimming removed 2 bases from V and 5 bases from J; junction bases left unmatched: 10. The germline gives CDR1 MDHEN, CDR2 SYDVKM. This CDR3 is CASSLGGRTGRTEAFF. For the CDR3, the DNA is TGTGCCAGCAGTTTAGGTGGGCGGACAGGGAGAACTGAAGCTTTCTTT.